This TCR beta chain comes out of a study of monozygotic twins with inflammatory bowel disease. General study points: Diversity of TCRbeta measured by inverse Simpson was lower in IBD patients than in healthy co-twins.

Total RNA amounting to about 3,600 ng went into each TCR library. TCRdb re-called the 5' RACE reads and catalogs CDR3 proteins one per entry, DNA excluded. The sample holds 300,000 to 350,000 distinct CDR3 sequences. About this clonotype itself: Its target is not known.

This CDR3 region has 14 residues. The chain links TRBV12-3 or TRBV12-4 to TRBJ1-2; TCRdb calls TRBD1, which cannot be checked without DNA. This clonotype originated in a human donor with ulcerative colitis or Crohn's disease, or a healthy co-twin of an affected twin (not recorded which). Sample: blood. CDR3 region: CASSLSGPLRGYTF.